One and the same sample provided the 18 T cell receptor beta chains below, sequenced in a study of T-cell reconstitution after alpha-beta-depleted transplantation in children. Preparation of the TCRbeta library used unique molecular identifiers. TCRdb reprocessed the PCR reads via MiXCR and lists one record per CDR3 protein. This sample yields about 500,000 distinct CDR3 sequences, of which around a third are seen a single time; 2.4% belongs to the top ten. Material: PBMCs from the stem cell graft donor, obtained from the stem cell graft. Every receptor here comes from a human donor who donated a stem cell graft to a child with aplastic anemia.

This clonotype was counted only a few times. J is TRBJ2-2 and V is TRBV29-1; no clear D. V lost 3 bases, J lost 4 bases, and 9 bases lay in between. Germline V gene lookup returns CDR1 SQVTM and CDR2 ANQGSEA. The CDR3 consists of 13 residues. The DNA for the CDR3 is TGCAGCGTTGATTCTCAAGCCACCGGGGAGCTGTTTTTT. It codes for CSVDSQATGELFF.

V gene TRBV18 combines with J gene TRBJ2-5; no firm D call. V was cut by 3 bases and J by 2 bases, with 10 bases left in between. Germline V gene data show CDR1 as KGHSH and CDR2 as LQKENI. The CDR3 contains 14 residues. The CDR3 region is CASSPRQPQETQYF. CDR3 DNA sequence: TGTGCCAGCTCACCGCGCCAGCCTCAAGAGACCCAGTACTTC.

The chain has TRBV7-2 and TRBJ1-2; possible D gene TRBD1, 5 bases. Between the trimmed V and J ends, which lost 4 bases and 4 bases, there was a span of 16 bases. Looked up from germline, CDR1 is SGHTA and CDR2 is FQGNSA. The CDR3 has 15 residues. In nucleotides, the CDR3 is TGTGCCAGCAGCTCGCCGGGGCGAACGGGCTATGGCTACACCTTC. Its translation: CASSSPGRTGYGYTF.

This sequence joins TRBV20-1 and TRBJ1-1, with 7 bases aligning to TRBD1. The germline gives CDR1 DFQATT, CDR2 SNEGSKA (reference sequence). The V gene end was trimmed by 5 bases and the J gene end by 1 base; junction bases not matched to a gene: 7. This CDR3 comprises 14 residues. The CDR3 coding sequence is TGCAGTGCTGTGAGAGACAGGGCGAACACTGAAGCTTTCTTT. Its protein is CSAVRDRANTEAFF.

This clonotype came up many times. This rearrangement joins TRBV12-3 or TRBV12-4 to TRBJ2-3; D call uncertain. This CDR3 spans 15 amino acids. Trimming cost V 1 base and J 6 bases, with 14 bases left between them. CDR3 bases: TGTGCCAGCAGTTTAGAGGTTAGCAAACTGGATACGCAGTATTTT. Protein product: CASSLEVSKLDTQYF.

V and J are TRBV7-2 and TRBJ2-5; the D is unclear. The V end lost 5 bases, the J end lost 2 bases, and 15 bases lay between the germline ends. Germline CDR1 reads SGHTA; CDR2 reads FQGNSA. This CDR3 spans 15 amino acids. The chain's CDR3 is CASSDAGVSQETQYF. The CDR3, as DNA: TGTGCCAGCAGCGACGCTGGCGTCAGTCAAGAGACCCAGTACTTC.

This clonotype was seen more than once but under ten times. This chain uses TRBV9 with TRBJ2-7; D might be TRBD1 (5 bases). Germline assignment: CDR1 SGDLS and CDR2 YYNGEE. V was trimmed by 0 bases and J by 2 bases, leaving 12 bases between them. The CDR3 spans 15 residues. This CDR3 is CASSVGQGSTYEQYF. DNA for the CDR3: TGTGCCAGCAGCGTAGGGCAGGGATCAACCTACGAGCAGTACTTC.

The V and J genes are TRBV6-1 and TRBJ1-4; 10 bases match TRBD1. The CDR3 extends over 14 amino acids. J gave up 8 bases and V 7 bases, and 7 bases lay outside the gene matches. Germline CDR1 and CDR2: MNHNS and SASEGT. CDR3 coding DNA: TGTGCCAGCAAAACTGACAGGGGGCGAGAAAAACTGTTTTTT. It specifies CASKTDRGREKLFF.

The CDR3 region is CSARDGHAANTGELFF. The CDR3 bases are TGCAGTGCTAGAGATGGTCACGCCGCGAACACCGGGGAGCTGTTTTTT. The chain recombines TRBV20-1 with TRBJ2-2; D is ambiguous. Between the trimmed V and J ends, which lost 0 bases and 0 bases, there was a span of 11 bases. The CDR3 loop spans 16 amino acids. Germline V gene lookup returns CDR1 DFQATT and CDR2 SNEGSKA (reference sequence).

In its sample, this clonotype was seen once. V and J are TRBV12-3 or TRBV12-4 and TRBJ1-2; the D is unclear. V gave up 0 bases and J gave up 8 bases, with 10 bases separating them. The CDR3 has 13 residues. DNA of the CDR3: TGTGCCAGCAGTTTAGCGCTCGAGTACGGCTACACCTTC. Translating gives CASSLALEYGYTF.

The chain is built from TRBV30 and TRBJ2-3; TRBD1 matches at 8 bases. V trimming: 0 bases; J trimming: 6 bases; junction bases outside the gene matches: 8. The germline V gene encodes CDR1 GTSNPN and CDR2 SVGIG (reference sequence). CDR3 length: 15 residues. The CDR3 loop is CAWSVQQGASDTQYF. CDR3 nucleotide sequence: TGTGCCTGGAGTGTACAGCAGGGGGCTAGTGATACGCAGTATTTT.

The chain recombines TRBV20-1 with TRBJ1-5; 7 nucleotides agree with TRBD1. This CDR3 comprises 14 residues. With V trimmed by 2 bases and J by 9 bases, 10 bases remained unmatched. CDR1 and CDR2 from the germline V gene are DFQATT and SNEGSKA (reference sequence). The CDR3 DNA reads as TGCAGTGCTAGAATAGGGGGCCCAGTTCGGCCCCAGCATTTT. It encodes CSARIGGPVRPQHF.

This chain joins TRBV7-8 and TRBJ1-4; D not resolved. CDR3 size: 18 residues. Germline CDR1 SGHVS, CDR2 FQNEAQ. V lost 5 bases and J 0 bases, leaving 19 bases between the germline ends. The CDR3 DNA is TGTGCCAGCAGCCAGCGGCAGGTCGACCCCACAACTAATGAAAAACTGTTTTTT. Protein: CASSQRQVDPTTNEKLFF.

This clonotype was picked up a small number of times. The gene calls are TRBV18 and TRBJ1-3; no firm D call. With 3 bases removed from V and 0 bases from J, the gap between germline ends came to 12 bases. Germline V gives CDR1 KGHSH, CDR2 LQKENI. The CDR3 has 16 residues. CDR3 nucleotide sequence: TGTGCCAGCTCACCTTTCGACGTAGGCTCTGGAAACACCATATATTTT. This translates into CASSPFDVGSGNTIYF.

This chain uses TRBV5-1 with TRBJ2-2; D is undetermined. Per germline, CDR1 SGHRS and CDR2 YFSETQ. V lost 4 bases and J lost 2, with 15 bases in between. This CDR3 has 16 amino acids. DNA for the CDR3: TGCGCCAGCAGCCCTCTCTCGGGCTCTAACACCGGGGAGCTGTTTTTT. The encoded protein is CASSPLSGSNTGELFF. Full variable domain (remainder filled in from reference TRBV5-1 and TRBJ2-2): KAGVTQTPRYLIKTRGQQVTLSCSPISGHRSVSWYQQTPGQGLQFLFEYFSETQRNKGNFPGRFSGRQFSNSRSEMNVSTLELGDSALYLCASSPLSGSNTGELFFGEGSRLTVL.

J is TRBJ2-7 and V is TRBV7-2, with D perhaps given as TRBD1 or TRBD2 (5 bases each). The CDR3 has 12 amino acids. V dropped 2 bases and J dropped 6 bases, with 8 bases sitting between them. Germline CDR1 and CDR2: SGHTA and FQGNSA. This CDR3 is CASSLRGAEQYF. The DNA of the CDR3 is TGTGCCAGCAGCTTAAGGGGAGCCGAGCAGTACTTC.

This chain connects TRBV27 to TRBJ2-3; D uncertain. Germline V gene data show CDR1 as MNHEY and CDR2 as SMNVEV (reference sequence). This CDR3 contains 16 residues. V shed 5 bases and J shed 0 bases, with 15 bases lying between them. CDR3 residues: CASSPSPAASTDTQYF. The CDR3 DNA is TGTGCCAGCAGTCCCTCTCCCGCCGCTAGCACAGATACGCAGTATTTT.

The gene calls are TRBV12-3 or TRBV12-4 and TRBJ2-7, with TRBD2 matching 11 bases. The CDR3 consists of 15 residues. Trimming at V came to 1 base and at J to 4 bases, leaving 3 bases not matched to a gene. CDR3 in amino acids: CASSLGTSGPYEQYF. CDR3 coding DNA: TGTGCCAGCAGTTTAGGGACTAGCGGGCCTTACGAGCAGTACTTC.